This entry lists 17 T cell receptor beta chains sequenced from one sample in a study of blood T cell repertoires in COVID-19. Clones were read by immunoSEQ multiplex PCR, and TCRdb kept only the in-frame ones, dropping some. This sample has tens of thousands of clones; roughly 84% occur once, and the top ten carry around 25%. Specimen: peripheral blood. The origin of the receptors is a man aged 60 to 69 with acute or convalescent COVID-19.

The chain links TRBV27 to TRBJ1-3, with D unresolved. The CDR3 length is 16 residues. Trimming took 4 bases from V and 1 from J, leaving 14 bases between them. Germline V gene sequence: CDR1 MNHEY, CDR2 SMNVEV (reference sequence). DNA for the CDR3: TGTGCCAGCAGTTCAAGTAGGCTAGGATCTGGAAACACCATATATTTT. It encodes CASSSSRLGSGNTIYF.

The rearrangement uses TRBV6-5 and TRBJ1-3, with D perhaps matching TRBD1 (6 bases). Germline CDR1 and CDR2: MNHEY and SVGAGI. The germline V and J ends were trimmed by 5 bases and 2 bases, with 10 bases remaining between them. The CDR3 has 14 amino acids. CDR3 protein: CASSRDTPGNTIYF. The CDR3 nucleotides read TGTGCCAGCAGTAGGGACACCCCTGGAAACACCATATATTTT.

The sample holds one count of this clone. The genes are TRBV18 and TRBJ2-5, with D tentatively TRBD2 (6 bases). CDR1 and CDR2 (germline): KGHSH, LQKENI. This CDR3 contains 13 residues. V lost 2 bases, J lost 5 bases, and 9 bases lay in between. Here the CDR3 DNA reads TGTGCCAGCTCACCATTTGGGGGGGAGACCCAGTACTTC. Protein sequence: CASSPFGGETQYF.

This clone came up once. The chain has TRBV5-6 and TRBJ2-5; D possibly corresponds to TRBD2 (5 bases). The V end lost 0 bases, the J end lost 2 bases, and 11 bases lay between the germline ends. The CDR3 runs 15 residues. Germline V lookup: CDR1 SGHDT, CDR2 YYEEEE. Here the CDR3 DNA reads TGTGCCAGCAGCTTGGACGCAGACTATCAAGAGACCCAGTACTTC. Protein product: CASSLDADYQETQYF.

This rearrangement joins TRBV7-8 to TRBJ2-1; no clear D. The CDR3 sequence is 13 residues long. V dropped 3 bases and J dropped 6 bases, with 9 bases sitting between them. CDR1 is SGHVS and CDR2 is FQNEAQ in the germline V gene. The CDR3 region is CASSFLARNEQFF. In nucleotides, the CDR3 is TGTGCCAGCAGCTTCCTGGCCCGCAATGAGCAGTTCTTC.

This chain's CDR3 is CASSAHGTGSYQPQHF. DNA of the CDR3: TGTGCCAGCAGCGCACACGGGACAGGGTCGTATCAGCCCCAGCATTTT. The gene calls are TRBV7-3 and TRBJ1-5; 9 bases are shared with TRBD1. V shed 5 bases, J shed 5 bases, and the junction held 10 bases outside the gene matches. The CDR3 has 16 residues. Germline lookup yields CDR1 SGHTA and CDR2 FQGTGA. Variable domain in full (rest from reference TRBV7-3 and TRBJ1-5): GAGVSQTPSNKVTEKGKYVELRCDPISGHTALYWYRQSLGQGPEFLIYFQGTGAADDSGLPNDRFFAVRPEGSVSTLKIQRTERGDSAVYLCASSAHGTGSYQPQHFGDGTRLSIL.

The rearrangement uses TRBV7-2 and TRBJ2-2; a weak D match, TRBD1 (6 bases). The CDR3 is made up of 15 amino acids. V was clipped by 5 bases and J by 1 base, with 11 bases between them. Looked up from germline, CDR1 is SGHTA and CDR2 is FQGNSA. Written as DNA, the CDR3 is TGTGCCAGCAGCGGACCGGGACAGAACACCGGGGAGCTGTTTTTT. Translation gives CASSGPGQNTGELFF.

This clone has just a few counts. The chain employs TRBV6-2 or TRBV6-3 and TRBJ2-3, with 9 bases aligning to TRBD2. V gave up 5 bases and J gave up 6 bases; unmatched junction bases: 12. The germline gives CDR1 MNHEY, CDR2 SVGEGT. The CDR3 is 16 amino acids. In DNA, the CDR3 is TGTGCCAGCAGTCGAGGGCCCAGCGGGGGGTTCGATACGCAGTATTTT. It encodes CASSRGPSGGFDTQYF.

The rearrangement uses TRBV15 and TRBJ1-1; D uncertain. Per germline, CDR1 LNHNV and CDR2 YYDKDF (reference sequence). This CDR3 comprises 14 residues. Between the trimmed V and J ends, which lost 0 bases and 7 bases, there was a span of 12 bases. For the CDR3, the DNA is TGTGCCACCAGCAGAGATTTTGGCCAATTTGAAGCTTTCTTT. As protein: CATSRDFGQFEAFF.

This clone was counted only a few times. The chain's CDR3 is CASRYQGAGNGYTF. Written as DNA, the CDR3 is TGTGCCAGCAGGTATCAGGGGGCTGGCAATGGCTACACCTTC. This chain links TRBV27 with TRBJ1-2; 8 nucleotides match TRBD1. The CDR3 runs to 14 residues. With 6 bases clipped from V and 6 bases from J, the junction kept 9 bases outside the gene matches. Germline CDR1 is MNHEY and CDR2 is SMNVEV (reference sequence).

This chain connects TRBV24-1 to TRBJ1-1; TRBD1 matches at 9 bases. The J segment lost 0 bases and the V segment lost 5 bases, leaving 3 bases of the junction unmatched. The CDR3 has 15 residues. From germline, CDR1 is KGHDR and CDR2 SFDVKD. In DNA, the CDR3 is TGTGCCACCAGTGCCACAGGGGGCCTGAACACTGAAGCTTTCTTT. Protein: CATSATGGLNTEAFF.

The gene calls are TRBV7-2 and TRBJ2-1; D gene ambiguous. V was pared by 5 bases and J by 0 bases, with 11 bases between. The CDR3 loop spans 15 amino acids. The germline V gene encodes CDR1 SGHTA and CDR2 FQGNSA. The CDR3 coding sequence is TGTGCCAGCAGCCCGATGCGAGGCTCCTACAATGAGCAGTTCTTC. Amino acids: CASSPMRGSYNEQFF.

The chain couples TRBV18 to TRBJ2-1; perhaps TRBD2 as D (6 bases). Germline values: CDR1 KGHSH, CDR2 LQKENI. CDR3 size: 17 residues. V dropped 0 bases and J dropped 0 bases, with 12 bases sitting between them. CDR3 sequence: CASSPPGGLSSYNEQFF. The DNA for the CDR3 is TGTGCCAGCTCACCACCCGGAGGGTTAAGCTCCTACAATGAGCAGTTCTTC.

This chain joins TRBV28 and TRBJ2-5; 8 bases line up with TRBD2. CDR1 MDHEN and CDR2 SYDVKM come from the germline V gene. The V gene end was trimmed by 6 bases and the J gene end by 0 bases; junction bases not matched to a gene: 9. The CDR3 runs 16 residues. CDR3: CASRNSGAIDQETQYF. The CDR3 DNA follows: TGTGCCAGCAGGAATAGCGGGGCCATCGACCAAGAGACCCAGTACTTC. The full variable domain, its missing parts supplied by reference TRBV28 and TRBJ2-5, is DVKVTQSSRYLVKRTGEKVFLECVQDMDHENMFWYRQDPGLGLRLIYFSYDVKMKEKGDIPEGYSVSREKKERFSLILESASTNQTSMYLCASRNSGAIDQETQYFGPGTRLLVL.

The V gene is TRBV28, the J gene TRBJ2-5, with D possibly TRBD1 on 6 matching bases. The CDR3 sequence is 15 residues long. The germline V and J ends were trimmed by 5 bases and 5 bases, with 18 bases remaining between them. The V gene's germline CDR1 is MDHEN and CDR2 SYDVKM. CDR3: CASSQQGNQRETQYF. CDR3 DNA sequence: TGTGCCAGCAGTCAGCAGGGGAATCAAAGGGAGACCCAGTACTTC. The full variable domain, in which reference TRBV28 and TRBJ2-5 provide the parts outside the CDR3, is DVKVTQSSRYLVKRTGEKVFLECVQDMDHENMFWYRQDPGLGLRLIYFSYDVKMKEKGDIPEGYSVSREKKERFSLILESASTNQTSMYLCASSQQGNQRETQYFGPGTRLLVL.

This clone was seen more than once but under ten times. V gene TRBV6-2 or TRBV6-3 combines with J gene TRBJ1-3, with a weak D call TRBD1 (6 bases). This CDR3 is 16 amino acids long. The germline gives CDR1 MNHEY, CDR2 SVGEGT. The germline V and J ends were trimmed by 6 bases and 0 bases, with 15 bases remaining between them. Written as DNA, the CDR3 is TGTGCCAGCAGCCCAGACAGGATCCTCTCTGGAAACACCATATATTTT. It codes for CASSPDRILSGNTIYF.

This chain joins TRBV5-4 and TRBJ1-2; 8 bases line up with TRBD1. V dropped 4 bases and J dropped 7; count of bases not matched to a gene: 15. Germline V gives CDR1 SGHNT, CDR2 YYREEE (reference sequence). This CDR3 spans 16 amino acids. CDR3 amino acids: CASSPVPDRQGTGYTF. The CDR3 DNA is TGTGCCAGCAGCCCGGTCCCGGATAGACAGGGGACTGGCTACACCTTC.